The 25 T cell receptor beta chains given below trace back to one sample, sequenced in a study of beta chain features in type 1 diabetes. Study results and limitations: Within each of all four CD4+ subsets, Type 1 diabetes patients had TCRB CDR3s that were moderately but significantly shorter.

Sequencing targeted expressed TCRB transcripts, as all isolated RNA had been reverse transcribed. Assay used: immunoSEQ multiplex PCR; TCRdb lists only in-frame clones, some missing. The data contain a few hundred thousand clones, roughly 17% of them singletons. Their cognate antigens are unknown. The specimen sequenced was naive CD4+ T cells from blood. The receptors shown here come from a man in his thirties or forties with type 1 diabetes.

V usage is TRBV30 and J usage is TRBJ1-1, with 9 positions matching TRBD1. This CDR3 is 13 amino acids long. Germline V lookup: CDR1 GTSNPN, CDR2 SVGIG (reference sequence). The ends lost 5 bases at V and 10 bases at J; junction bases unmatched: 11. CDR3 region: CAWGLRTGVSAFF. CDR3 DNA sequence: TGTGCCTGGGGGTTAAGGACAGGGGTATCAGCTTTCTTT.

As for this clone: Different DNA sequences within this sample yield the same CDR3. V usage is TRBV9 and J usage is TRBJ2-7, with 9 positions matching TRBD1. The germline V gene encodes CDR1 SGDLS and CDR2 YYNGEE. The CDR3 totals 15 residues. The J segment lost 2 bases and the V segment lost 0 bases, leaving 3 bases of the junction unmatched. The CDR3 DNA reads TGTGCCAGCAGCGTAGACGGGACAGGGACCTACGAGCAGTACTTC. Its protein product is CASSVDGTGTYEQYF.

This clone was seen a handful of times. V usage is TRBV4-1 and J usage is TRBJ2-1; TRBD1 agrees at 8 bases. CDR1 and CDR2 (germline): MGHRA, YSYEKL. The V segment lost 3 bases and the J segment 3 bases; nucleotides outside the gene matches: 13. There are 18 residues in the CDR3. CDR3 sequence reads: CASSQRVEGQVGYNEQFF. CDR3 in DNA: TGCGCCAGCAGCCAGAGAGTCGAGGGACAGGTGGGCTACAATGAGCAGTTCTTC.

V is TRBV4-1 and J is TRBJ2-3; 7 bases map to TRBD1. Germline V lookup: CDR1 MGHRA, CDR2 YSYEKL. The junction had 2 bases not matched to a gene; V was cut back by 5 bases and J by 3 bases. CDR3 length: 13 amino acids. CDR3 nucleotides: TGCGCCAGCAGCAGACAGGGAACAGATACGCAGTATTTT. Translating it yields CASSRQGTDTQYF.

About this clone: Other DNA sequences from this sample encode an identical CDR3 as well. The chain recombines TRBV29-1 with TRBJ2-6, with TRBD2 as a possible D gene (5 bases). Germline assignment: CDR1 SQVTM and CDR2 ANQGSEA. V was clipped by 4 bases and J by 0 bases, with 10 bases between them. This CDR3 comprises 15 residues. Here the CDR3 DNA reads TGCAGCGTTGCAACGGGGAGCTCTGGGGCCAACGTCCTGACTTTC. Residues: CSVATGSSGANVLTF.

This clone occurred a few times. The V call is TRBV29-1, the J call TRBJ2-1; the match to TRBD2 covers 9 bases. The germline V gene encodes CDR1 SQVTM and CDR2 ANQGSEA. Unmatched junction bases numbered 5, after V lost 4 bases and J lost 7 bases. The CDR3 length is 13 residues. In nucleotides, the CDR3 is TGCAGCGTTGTTCTCCTAGCGGGGAATGAGCAGTTCTTC. This sequence encodes CSVVLLAGNEQFF.

This clone was seen more than once but under ten times. This CDR3 reads CASSADRSTDTQYF. CDR3 DNA sequence: TGCGCCAGCAGCGCCGACAGAAGCACAGATACGCAGTATTTT. The rearrangement links TRBV5-1 to TRBJ2-3; D may be TRBD1 (5 bases). The V and J ends lost 4 bases and 0 bases respectively, with 9 bases between them. CDR1 and CDR2 from the germline V gene are SGHRS and YFSETQ. The CDR3 covers 14 residues.

The chain links TRBV6-6 to TRBJ2-7, with 11 bases that match TRBD2. The length of the CDR3 is 14 residues. Germline loops: CDR1 MNHNY, CDR2 SVGAGI (reference sequence). V shed 5 bases, J shed 4 bases, and the junction held 4 bases outside the gene matches. The CDR3 loop reads CASSDRTSGYEQYF. CDR3 bases: TGTGCCAGCAGTGACCGGACTAGCGGGTACGAGCAGTACTTC.

This clone was counted only a few times. Other DNA sequences in this sample translate to the same CDR3. This chain connects TRBV7-2 to TRBJ1-5, with D maybe TRBD1 (6 bases). Per the germline V gene, CDR1 is SGHTA and CDR2 is FQGNSA. Trimming pared 5 bases from V and 3 bases from J, leaving 11 bases between. This CDR3 is built from 14 residues. In nucleotides, the CDR3 is TGTGCCAGCAGCCCCAGGGGTTCCAATCAGCCCCAGCATTTT. Translating gives CASSPRGSNQPQHF.

The chain links TRBV29-1 to TRBJ2-7, with 9 bases identical to TRBD2. Trimming removed 3 bases from V and 1 base from J; junction bases left unmatched: 4. The CDR3 sequence is 14 residues long. Looked up from germline, CDR1 is SQVTM and CDR2 is ANQGSEA. CDR3 protein: CSVDGAGGSYEQYF. The CDR3, as DNA: TGCAGCGTTGATGGAGCGGGAGGTTCCTACGAGCAGTACTTC.

This clone was found a few times. Here the CDR3 reads CASSQDPAGDGYTF. The CDR3 DNA reads TGCGCCAGCAGCCAAGATCCGGCAGGGGATGGCTACACCTTC. The genes are TRBV4-1 and TRBJ1-2; D may be TRBD1 (6 bases). Trimming left V 0 bases short and J 6 bases short, with 11 bases between. CDR1 is MGHRA and CDR2 is YSYEKL in the germline V gene. The length of the CDR3 is 14 residues.

The table lists this clone with a few counts. The CDR3 bases are TGTGCCAGTTGCAGGGGGTCGGTCGGAGAGACCCAGTACTTC. This encodes CASCRGSVGETQYF. V is TRBV28 and J is TRBJ2-5; 7 bases line up with TRBD1. The ends lost 9 bases at V and 4 bases at J; junction bases unmatched: 11. Per germline, CDR1 MDHEN and CDR2 SYDVKM. The CDR3 sequence is 14 residues long.

A few counts support this clone. This rearrangement joins TRBV29-1 to TRBJ2-7, with TRBD2 matching 12 bases. The CDR3 is 14 residues long. J gave up 3 bases and V 6 bases, and 6 bases lay outside the gene matches. Germline CDR1 is SQVTM and CDR2 is ANQGSEA. The CDR3 DNA reads as TGCAGCGTCACAGGACTAGCGGGAATCTACGAGCAGTACTTC. This codes for CSVTGLAGIYEQYF.

The chain recombines TRBV30 with TRBJ1-2; D not resolved. This CDR3 is built from 13 residues. Germline CDR1 reads GTSNPN; CDR2 reads SVGIG (reference sequence). With 3 bases removed from V and 8 bases from J, the gap between germline ends came to 16 bases. The CDR3: CAWRQQSGNGYTF. The CDR3 nucleotides are TGTGCCTGGAGACAGCAAAGCGGTAACGGCTACACCTTC.

A few counts support this clone. The chain links TRBV7-2 to TRBJ2-3, with D perhaps matching TRBD2 (5 bases). The CDR3 has 12 residues. Germline V gene data show CDR1 as SGHTA and CDR2 as FQGNSA. V was cut by 5 bases and J by 4 bases, with 7 bases left in between. The DNA of the CDR3 is TGTGCCAGCAGCCCCGGGGCAGATACGCAGTATTTT. Amino acid sequence: CASSPGADTQYF.

The chain has TRBV27 and TRBJ1-2; 7 nucleotides match TRBD1. V lost 4 bases to trimming and J lost 3 bases; unmatched junction nucleotides: 2. Germline-derived CDR1 and CDR2 are MNHEY and SMNVEV (reference sequence). The CDR3 covers 13 residues. CDR3 sequence reads: CASSSQGDYGYTF. The CDR3 coding sequence is TGTGCCAGCAGTTCCCAGGGGGACTATGGCTACACCTTC.

This clone was detected a few times. The V call is TRBV5-1, the J call TRBJ2-1; D is ambiguous. The CDR3 has 17 amino acids. V lost 0 bases and J lost 0, with 13 bases in between. Per the germline V gene, CDR1 is SGHRS and CDR2 is YFSETQ. CDR3 bases: TGCGCCAGCAGCTTGGGTTTCGGGTCAGACTCCTACAATGAGCAGTTCTTC. Its protein is CASSLGFGSDSYNEQFF.

Comments on this clone: Different DNA sequences within this sample yield the same CDR3. The chain uses TRBV9 and TRBJ2-5; D uncertain. Trimming removed 0 bases at V and 1 base at J, with 4 bases between. Looked up from germline, CDR1 is SGDLS and CDR2 is YYNGEE. The CDR3 has 13 residues. The CDR3 region has the DNA TGTGCCAGCAGCGTAGGGCTCCAAGAGACCCAGTACTTC. Amino acids: CASSVGLQETQYF.

The chain joins TRBV7-9 to TRBJ2-7, with 7 bases fitting TRBD1. The CDR3 consists of 15 residues. The germline gives CDR1 SEHNR, CDR2 FQNEAQ (reference sequence). With V trimmed by 5 bases and J by 2 bases, 9 bases remained unmatched. The CDR3 nucleotides read TGTGCCAGCAGCAGAAACAGGGGCCATCCCTACGAGCAGTACTTC. Translated, it gives CASSRNRGHPYEQYF.

V gene TRBV4-3 combines with J gene TRBJ2-3; possibly TRBD1 for D (5 bases). The length of the CDR3 is 16 residues. V lost 0 bases and J lost 2, with 12 bases in between. From germline, CDR1 is LGHNA and CDR2 YSLEER. The CDR3 region has the DNA TGCGCCAGCAGCCAAGAAGCCAGGGCAATCACAGATACGCAGTATTTT. Translating it yields CASSQEARAITDTQYF.

This clone came up a few times. J is TRBJ2-5 and V is TRBV23-1; TRBD2 is a possible D gene (5 bases). TRBV23-1 is recorded as an ORF, its role being uncertain. V was shortened by 7 bases and J by 2 bases, with 14 bases between the two germline ends. The CDR3 is 14 residues long. The CDR3 DNA follows: TGCGCCAGCACCCCGGAGGAGAATCAAGAGACCCAGTACTTC. Translation gives CASTPEENQETQYF.

This clone has just a few counts. This rearrangement joins TRBV14 to TRBJ2-3, with 7 bases identical to TRBD2. The CDR3 runs to 15 residues. J lost 4 bases, V lost 1 base, and 5 bases had no gene match. CDR1 and CDR2 from the germline V gene are SGHDN and FVKESK. CDR3 DNA: TGTGCCAGCAGCCAAGTGGCGGGAGTGGCAGATACGCAGTATTTT. As protein: CASSQVAGVADTQYF.

This clone was counted only a few times. Different DNA sequences within this sample yield the same CDR3. The gene calls are TRBV20-1 and TRBJ2-7; no firm D call. V lost 3 bases and J lost 3, with 3 bases in between. The CDR3 covers 10 residues. Germline V gene sequence: CDR1 DFQATT, CDR2 SNEGSKA (reference sequence). CDR3 sequence reads: CSARVYEQYF. CDR3 coding DNA: TGCAGTGCTAGGGTCTACGAGCAGTACTTC.

In its sample, this clone was seen a few times. The chain recombines TRBV28 with TRBJ2-5, with no clear D. This CDR3 spans 13 amino acids. CDR1 MDHEN and CDR2 SYDVKM come from the germline V gene. V shed 5 bases and J shed 2 bases, with 9 bases lying between them. The CDR3 nucleotides are TGTGCCAGCAGTCCCCTGGAGCAAGAGACCCAGTACTTC. Its protein is CASSPLEQETQYF.

The sample holds a few counts of this clone. This chain joins TRBV29-1 and TRBJ1-5, with no clear D. Germline V gene data show CDR1 as SQVTM and CDR2 as ANQGSEA. Trimming took off 4 bases at V and 5 bases at J, with 9 bases between the two ends. This CDR3 spans 12 amino acids. In DNA, the CDR3 is TGCAGCGTTGGGTATGGTGATCAGCCCCAGCATTTT. It is translated as CSVGYGDQPQHF.